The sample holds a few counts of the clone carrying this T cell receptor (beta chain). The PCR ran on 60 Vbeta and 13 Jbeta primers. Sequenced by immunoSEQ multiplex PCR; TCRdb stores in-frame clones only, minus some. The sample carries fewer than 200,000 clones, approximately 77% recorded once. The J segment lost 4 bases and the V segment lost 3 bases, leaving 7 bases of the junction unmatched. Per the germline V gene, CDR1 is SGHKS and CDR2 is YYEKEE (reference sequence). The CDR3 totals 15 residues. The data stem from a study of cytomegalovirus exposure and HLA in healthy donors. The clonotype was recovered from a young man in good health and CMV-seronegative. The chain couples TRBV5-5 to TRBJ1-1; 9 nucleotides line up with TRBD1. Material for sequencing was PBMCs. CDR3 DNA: TGTGCCAGCAGCTCACAGACAGGGGGGGGCACTGAAGCTTTCTTT. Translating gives CASSSQTGGGTEAFF.